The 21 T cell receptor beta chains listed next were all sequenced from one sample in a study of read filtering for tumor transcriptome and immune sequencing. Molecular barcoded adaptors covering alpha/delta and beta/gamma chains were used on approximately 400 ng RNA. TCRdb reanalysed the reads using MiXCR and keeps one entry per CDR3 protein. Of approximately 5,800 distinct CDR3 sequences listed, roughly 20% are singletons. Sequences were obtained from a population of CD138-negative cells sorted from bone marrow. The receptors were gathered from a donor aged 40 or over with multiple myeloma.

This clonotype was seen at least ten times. CDR3 DNA: TGCAGTCCCCAGGGGGCGGATGGCTACACCTTC. Amino acids: CSPQGADGYTF. The chain joins TRBV20-1 to TRBJ1-2, with 8 bases identical to TRBD1. Germline CDR1 and CDR2: DFQATT and SNEGSKA (reference sequence). V shed 8 bases and J 6 bases; nucleotides not matched to a gene: 5. The CDR3 has 11 amino acids.

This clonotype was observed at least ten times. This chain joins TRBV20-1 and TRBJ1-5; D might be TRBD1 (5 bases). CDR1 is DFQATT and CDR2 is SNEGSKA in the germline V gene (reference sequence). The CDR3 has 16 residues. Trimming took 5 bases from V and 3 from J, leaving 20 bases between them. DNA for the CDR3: TGCAGTGCTCGGGACGGTAGCGCCAATTTCAATCAGCCCCAGCATTTT. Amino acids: CSARDGSANFNQPQHF.

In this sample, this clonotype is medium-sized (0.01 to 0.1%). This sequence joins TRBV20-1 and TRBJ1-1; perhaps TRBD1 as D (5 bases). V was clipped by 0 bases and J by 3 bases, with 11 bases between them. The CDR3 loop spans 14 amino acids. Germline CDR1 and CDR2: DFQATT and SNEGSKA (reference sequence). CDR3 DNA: TGCAGTGCTAGAGACGTCGGGACGGACACTGAAGCTTTCTTT. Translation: CSARDVGTDTEAFF.

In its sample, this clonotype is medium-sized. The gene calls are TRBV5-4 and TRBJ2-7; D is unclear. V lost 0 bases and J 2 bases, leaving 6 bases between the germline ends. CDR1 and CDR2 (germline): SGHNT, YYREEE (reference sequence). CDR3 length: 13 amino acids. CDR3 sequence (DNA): TGTGCCAGCAGCTTGGTGTTTCCCTACGAGCAGTACTTC. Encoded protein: CASSLVFPYEQYF.

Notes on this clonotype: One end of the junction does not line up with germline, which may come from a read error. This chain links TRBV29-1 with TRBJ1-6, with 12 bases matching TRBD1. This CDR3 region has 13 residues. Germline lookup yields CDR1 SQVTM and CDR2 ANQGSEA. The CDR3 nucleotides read TGCAGTGTGGGGACAGGGGGCGATTCACCCCGCCACTTT. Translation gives CSVGTGGDSPRHF.

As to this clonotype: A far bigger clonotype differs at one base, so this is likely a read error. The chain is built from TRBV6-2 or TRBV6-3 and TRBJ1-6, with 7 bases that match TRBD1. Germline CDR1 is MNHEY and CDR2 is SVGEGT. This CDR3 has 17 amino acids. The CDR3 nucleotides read TGTGCCAGCAGTAAGACTAGACAGGGTTATCGTCCCCATGAAGCTCTCTTT. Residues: CASSKTRQGYRPHEALF.

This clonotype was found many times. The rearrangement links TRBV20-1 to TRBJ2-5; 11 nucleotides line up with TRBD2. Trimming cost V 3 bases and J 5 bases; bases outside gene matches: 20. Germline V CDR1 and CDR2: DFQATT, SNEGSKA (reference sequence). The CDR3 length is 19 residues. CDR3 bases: TGCAGTGCTAGGAGCGGGCTTTACGGGAGACTAGCGGGAAGGGAGACCCAGTACTTC. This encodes CSARSGLYGRLAGRETQYF.

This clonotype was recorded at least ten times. DNA of the CDR3: TGCAGCGTTGAAGGTCCTTCCTCCTACAATGAGCAGTTCTTC. The encoded protein is CSVEGPSSYNEQFF. This chain connects TRBV29-1 to TRBJ2-1; D remains unclear. Germline CDR1 SQVTM, CDR2 ANQGSEA. The CDR3 has 14 residues. V was clipped by 1 base and J by 0 bases, with 7 bases between them.

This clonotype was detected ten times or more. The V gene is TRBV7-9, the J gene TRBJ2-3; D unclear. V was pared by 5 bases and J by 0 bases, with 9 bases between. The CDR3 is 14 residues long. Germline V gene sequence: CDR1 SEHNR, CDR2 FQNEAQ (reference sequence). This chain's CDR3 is CASSTLSSTDTQYF. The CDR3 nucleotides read TGTGCCAGCAGCACCCTTAGTAGCACAGATACGCAGTATTTT.

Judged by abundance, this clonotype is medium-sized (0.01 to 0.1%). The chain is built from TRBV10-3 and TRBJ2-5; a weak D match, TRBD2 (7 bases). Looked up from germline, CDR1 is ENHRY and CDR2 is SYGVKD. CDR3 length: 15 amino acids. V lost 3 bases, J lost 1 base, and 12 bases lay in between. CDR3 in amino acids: CAISDGGLGQETQYF. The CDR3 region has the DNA TGTGCCATCAGTGACGGGGGGCTAGGCCAAGAGACCCAGTACTTC.

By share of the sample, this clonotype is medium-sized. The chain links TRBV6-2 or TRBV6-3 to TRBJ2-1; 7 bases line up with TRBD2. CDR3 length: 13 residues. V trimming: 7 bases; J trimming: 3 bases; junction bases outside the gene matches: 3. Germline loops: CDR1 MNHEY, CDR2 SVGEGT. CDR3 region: CASNPGGYNEQFF. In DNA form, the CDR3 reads TGTGCCAGCAACCCGGGAGGCTACAATGAGCAGTTCTTC.

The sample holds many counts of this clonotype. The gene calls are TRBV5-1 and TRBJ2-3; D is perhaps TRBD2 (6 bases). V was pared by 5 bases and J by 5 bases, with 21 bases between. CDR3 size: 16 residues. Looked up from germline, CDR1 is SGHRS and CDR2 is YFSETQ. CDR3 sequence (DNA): TGCGCCAGCAGTGCTATGGGAGGCGTTCGGGTAGATACGCAGTATTTT. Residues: CASSAMGGVRVDTQYF.

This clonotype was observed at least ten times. In nucleotides, the CDR3 is TGTGCCAGCAGCCAAGGCCGGCGGGATCCCTACAATGAGCAGTTCTTC. This encodes CASSQGRRDPYNEQFF. The V call is TRBV3-1, the J call TRBJ2-1; weak D call: TRBD2 (6 bases). The V end lost 1 base, the J end lost 2 bases, and 12 bases lay between the germline ends. The CDR3 is made up of 16 amino acids. Germline V gives CDR1 LGHDT, CDR2 YNNKEL (reference sequence).

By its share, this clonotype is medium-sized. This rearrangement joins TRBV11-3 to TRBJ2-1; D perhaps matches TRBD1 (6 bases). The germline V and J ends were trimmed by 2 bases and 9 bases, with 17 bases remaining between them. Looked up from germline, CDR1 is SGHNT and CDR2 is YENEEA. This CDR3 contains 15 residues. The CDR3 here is CASSLFSTGRGEQFF. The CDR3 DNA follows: TGTGCCAGCAGCTTATTTTCGACAGGCAGGGGTGAGCAGTTCTTC.

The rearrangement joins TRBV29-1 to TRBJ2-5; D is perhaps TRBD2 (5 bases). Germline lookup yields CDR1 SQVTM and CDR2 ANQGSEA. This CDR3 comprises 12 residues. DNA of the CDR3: TGCAACGTGTCCCGAGGGCGAGGGACCCAGTACTTC. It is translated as CNVSRGRGTQYF.

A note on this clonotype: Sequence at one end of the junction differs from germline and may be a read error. The CDR3 region has the DNA TGCGCCAGCAGCCAAAGGAGGGGCGCGGGTGGAAACGCCATATATTTT. Amino acid sequence: CASSQRRGAGGNAIYF. This chain uses TRBV4-1 with TRBJ1-3, with D possibly matching TRBD1 (5 bases). Per the germline V gene, CDR1 is MGHRA and CDR2 is YSYEKL. The CDR3 extends over 16 amino acids.

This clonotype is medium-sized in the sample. The CDR3 region is CASSVKGDSEKLFF. The CDR3 DNA is TGTGCCAGCAGTGTAAAGGGGGATTCGGAGAAACTGTTTTTT. The chain has TRBV6-1 and TRBJ1-4; a possible D gene is TRBD1 (6 bases). In germline, CDR1 is MNHNS, CDR2 SASEGT. Trimming took off 4 bases at V and 11 bases at J, with 17 bases between the two ends. The CDR3 runs 14 residues.

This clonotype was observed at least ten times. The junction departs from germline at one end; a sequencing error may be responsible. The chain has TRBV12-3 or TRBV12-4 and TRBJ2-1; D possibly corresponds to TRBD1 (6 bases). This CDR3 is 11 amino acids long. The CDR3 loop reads CASSRDTERLF. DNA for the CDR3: TGTGCCAGCAGCCGGGACACCGAGCGGCTCTTC.

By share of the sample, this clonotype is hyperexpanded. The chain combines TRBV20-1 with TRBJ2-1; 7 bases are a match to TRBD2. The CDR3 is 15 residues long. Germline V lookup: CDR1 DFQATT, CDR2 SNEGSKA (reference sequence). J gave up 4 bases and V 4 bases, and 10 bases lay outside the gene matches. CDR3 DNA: TGCAGTGCTACTGAAACTAGCGAGTGGTACAATGAGCAGTTCTTC. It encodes CSATETSEWYNEQFF.

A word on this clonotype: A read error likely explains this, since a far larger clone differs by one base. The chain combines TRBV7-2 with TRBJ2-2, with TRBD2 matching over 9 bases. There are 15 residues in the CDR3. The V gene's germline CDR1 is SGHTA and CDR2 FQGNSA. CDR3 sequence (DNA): TGTGCCAGCAGCTTAGGGGGACTAGCCTCCGGGGGGCTGTTTTTT. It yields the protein CASSLGGLASGGLFF.

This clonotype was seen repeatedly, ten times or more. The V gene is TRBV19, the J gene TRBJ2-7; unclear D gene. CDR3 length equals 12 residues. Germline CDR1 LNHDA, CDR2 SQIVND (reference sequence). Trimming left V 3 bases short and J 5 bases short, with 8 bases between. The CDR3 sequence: CASSIPRDEQYF. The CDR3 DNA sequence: TGTGCCAGTAGTATCCCAAGAGACGAGCAGTACTTC.